The 29 T cell receptor beta chains below come from one sample, sequenced in a study of early T cells in non-severe SARS-CoV-2 infection. TCRdb itself ran the 5' RACE reads through MiXCR, one entry per CDR3 protein. The table shows roughly 54,000 distinct CDR3 sequences, with roughly 5.9% occurring only once. Sequencing used whole blood. These receptors came from an adult who was a healthcare worker with PCR-confirmed SARS-CoV-2 infection or an uninfected control (not recorded which).

The chain is built from TRBV13 and TRBJ2-6; D uncertain. Germline CDR1 and CDR2: PRHDT and FYEKMQ (reference sequence). The germline V and J ends were trimmed by 4 bases and 0 bases, with 7 bases remaining between them. This CDR3 is 15 amino acids long. The CDR3 here is CASSSPSSGANVLTF. CDR3 coding DNA: TGTGCCAGCAGCTCTCCTAGCTCTGGGGCCAACGTCCTGACTTTC. The variable domain in full, completed from reference TRBV13 and TRBJ2-6, reads AAGVIQSPRHLIKEKRETATLKCYPIPRHDTVYWYQQGPGQDPQFLISFYEKMQSDKGSIPDRFSAQQFSDYHSELNMSSLELGDSALYFCASSSPSSGANVLTFGAGSRLTVL.

This clonotype was picked up many times. This chain links TRBV7-2 with TRBJ2-7, with TRBD1 matching over 7 bases. The CDR3 is made up of 13 amino acids. CDR1 and CDR2 from the germline V gene are SGHTA and FQGNSA. J gave up 6 bases and V 0 bases, and 2 bases lay outside the gene matches. CDR3 DNA: TGTGCCAGCAGCTTAGCCCGACAGGGCGAGCAGTACTTC. Translating gives CASSLARQGEQYF.

The chain couples TRBV30 to TRBJ2-6; D may match TRBD1 or TRBD2 (5 bases each). CDR1 and CDR2 from the germline V gene are GTSNPN and SVGIG (reference sequence). The CDR3 is made up of 15 amino acids. The V end lost 3 bases, the J end lost 0 bases, and 9 bases lay between the germline ends. CDR3 in amino acids: CAWSLGTSGANVLTF. The DNA for the CDR3 is TGTGCCTGGAGCTTGGGGACCTCTGGGGCCAACGTCCTGACTTTC.

Many counts were recorded for this clonotype. The genes are TRBV10-3 and TRBJ1-6; 9 positions match TRBD1. Losses at the gene ends were 6 bases for V and 5 bases for J; bases not matched to a gene: 2. Germline V CDR1 and CDR2: ENHRY, SYGVKD. The CDR3 sequence is 14 residues long. This chain's CDR3 is CAISRQGDNSPLHF. The CDR3 DNA is TGTGCCATCAGCAGACAGGGGGATAATTCACCCCTCCACTTT.

This chain connects TRBV27 to TRBJ2-3, with TRBD2 matching over 7 bases. V dropped 3 bases and J dropped 2; count of bases not matched to a gene: 17. The CDR3 has 19 residues. Germline V lookup: CDR1 MNHEY, CDR2 SMNVEV (reference sequence). The CDR3: CASSFRPAPLAAPTDTQYF. The CDR3 nucleotides are TGTGCCAGCAGTTTCCGTCCCGCGCCCCTAGCGGCCCCCACAGATACGCAGTATTTT.

The chain links TRBV5-1 to TRBJ1-1; TRBD1 matches at 7 bases. The trim removed 4 bases at V and 5 bases at J, leaving 11 bases unmatched. Per the germline V gene, CDR1 is SGHRS and CDR2 is YFSETQ. The CDR3 has 15 residues. The CDR3 coding sequence is TGCGCCAGCAGCCCGGGGGCAGGGGGTATTACTGAAGCTTTCTTT. Its protein is CASSPGAGGITEAFF. Full variable domain (rest looked up from reference TRBV5-1 and TRBJ1-1): KAGVTQTPRYLIKTRGQQVTLSCSPISGHRSVSWYQQTPGQGLQFLFEYFSETQRNKGNFPGRFSGRQFSNSRSEMNVSTLELGDSALYLCASSPGAGGITEAFFGQGTRLTVV.

This clonotype was detected only a few times. The rearrangement uses TRBV6-6 and TRBJ2-2; TRBD2 matches 11 bases. This CDR3 comprises 18 residues. In germline, CDR1 is MNHNY, CDR2 SVGAGI (reference sequence). J was trimmed by 5 bases and V by 7 bases; bases with no gene match: 15. CDR3 in amino acids: CASKSLAGGGMRTGELFF. The CDR3 DNA sequence: TGTGCCAGCAAGAGCCTAGCGGGAGGCGGGATGAGGACCGGGGAGCTGTTTTTT.

This chain links TRBV3-1 with TRBJ1-3; no clear D. Trimming removed 2 bases at V and 0 bases at J, with 8 bases between. The CDR3 sequence is 15 residues long. Germline values: CDR1 LGHDT, CDR2 YNNKEL (reference sequence). The CDR3 nucleotides are TGTGCCAGCAGCCAACAGACGTTCTCTGGAAACACCATATATTTT. Amino acids: CASSQQTFSGNTIYF.

Only a few counts were recorded for this clonotype. This could be a read error, since a much larger clone is one nucleotide away. The chain couples TRBV11-2 to TRBJ2-7; 8 bases are shared with TRBD1. This CDR3 is built from 12 residues. Germline lookup yields CDR1 SGHAT and CDR2 FQNNGV. Trimming took 5 bases from V and 3 from J; bases not matched to a gene: 0. The DNA for the CDR3 is TGTGCCAGCAGCGGACAGGGCTACGAGCAGTACTTC. Residues: CASSGQGYEQYF. Drawing the rest from reference TRBV11-2 and TRBJ2-7, the complete variable domain is EAGVAQSPRYKIIEKRQSVAFWCNPISGHATLYWYQQILGQGPKLLIQFQNNGVVDDSQLPKDRFSAERLKGVDSTLKIQPAKLEDSAVYLCASSGQGYEQYFGPGTRLTVT.

This clonotype has a count of ten or more. The chain uses TRBV27 and TRBJ1-2, with 7 bases fitting TRBD1. Germline trimming cut 5 bases from V and 4 bases from J; bases unmatched to any gene: 7. The CDR3 spans 14 residues. Looked up from germline, CDR1 is MNHEY and CDR2 is SMNVEV (reference sequence). The CDR3 nucleotides are TGTGCCAGCAGTCCCAGGGGGTTAGGCTATGGCTACACCTTC. This encodes CASSPRGLGYGYTF.

The rearrangement joins TRBV29-1 to TRBJ2-7; 7 positions agree with TRBD2. Germline-derived CDR1 and CDR2 are SQVTM and ANQGSEA. CDR3 length equals 12 residues. The junction had 4 bases not matched to a gene; V was cut back by 6 bases and J by 2 bases. The CDR3 region is CSVASGAYEQYF. DNA for the CDR3: TGCAGCGTGGCCAGCGGGGCCTACGAGCAGTACTTC.

This clonotype was found many times. This CDR3 is CASTAVGPNYGYTF. The CDR3 nucleotides are TGTGCCAGCACCGCCGTGGGCCCTAACTATGGCTACACCTTC. This chain connects TRBV2 to TRBJ1-2; D unresolved. This CDR3 spans 14 amino acids. The ends were cut back, 7 bases at V and 0 bases at J, with 12 bases in the middle. Germline lookup yields CDR1 SNHLY and CDR2 FYNNEI. Full variable domain (remainder filled in from reference TRBV2 and TRBJ1-2): EPEVTQTPSHQVTQMGQEVILRCVPISNHLYFYWYRQILGQKVEFLVSFYNNEISEKSEIFDDQFSVERPDGSNFTLKIRSTKLEDSAMYFCASTAVGPNYGYTFGSGTRLTVV.

This clonotype has ten or more counts. The chain combines TRBV29-1 with TRBJ2-1, with 8 bases lining up with TRBD2. Germline lookup yields CDR1 SQVTM and CDR2 ANQGSEA. This CDR3 is built from 12 residues. The CDR3 DNA sequence: TGCAGTTACGGGAGGGCCGGGGAAGAGCAGTTCTTC. Translation gives CSYGRAGEEQFF.

This clonotype has more than one count but fewer than ten. This chain connects TRBV11-2 to TRBJ2-3; no reliable D call. Trimming stripped 2 bases from V and 2 bases from J, with 11 bases between. The length of the CDR3 is 15 residues. Germline V gene lookup returns CDR1 SGHAT and CDR2 FQNNGV. CDR3 sequence (DNA): TGTGCCAGCAGCTTATCGCGAGCCGCCACAGATACGCAGTATTTT. The encoded protein is CASSLSRAATDTQYF.

This clonotype occurred many times. Here the CDR3 reads CASRMGIPPYNEQFF. The CDR3 DNA sequence: TGTGCCAGCAGGATGGGGATCCCCCCCTACAATGAGCAGTTCTTC. The rearrangement links TRBV12-3 or TRBV12-4 to TRBJ2-1; D is uncertain. The CDR3 totals 15 residues. The V gene lost 6 bases and the J gene lost 2 bases, with 14 bases spanning the gap.

The table lists this clonotype with many counts. The chain carries TRBV12-3 or TRBV12-4 and TRBJ2-1; D ambiguous. V was cut by 6 bases and J by 0 bases, with 6 bases left in between. This CDR3 is 13 amino acids long. For the CDR3, the DNA is TGTGCCAGCAGCCTTCGCTCCTACAATGAGCAGTTCTTC. This translates into CASSLRSYNEQFF.

This clonotype was seen at least ten times. The V gene is TRBV7-2, the J gene TRBJ2-1; the match to TRBD2 covers 12 bases. Trimming removed 3 bases from V and 6 bases from J; junction bases left unmatched: 0. Germline CDR1 reads SGHTA; CDR2 reads FQGNSA. CDR3 length equals 14 residues. The CDR3: CASSLTSGGNEQFF. In DNA, the CDR3 is TGTGCCAGCAGCTTGACTAGCGGGGGCAATGAGCAGTTCTTC.

The CDR3: CASSWGDRLAEKLFF. The CDR3 nucleotides read TGTGCCAGCAGCTGGGGGGACAGGTTGGCTGAAAAACTGTTTTTT. The chain couples TRBV7-9 to TRBJ1-4; TRBD1 matches at 8 bases. Germline CDR1 and CDR2: SEHNR and FQNEAQ (reference sequence). The CDR3 covers 15 residues. V gave up 4 bases and J gave up 7 bases; unmatched junction bases: 8.

The rearrangement uses TRBV12-3 or TRBV12-4 and TRBJ2-2; D call uncertain. Trimming pared 2 bases from V and 5 bases from J, leaving 6 bases between. The CDR3 loop spans 13 amino acids. The CDR3 nucleotides are TGTGCCAGCAGTTTATGGGGTACCGGGGAGCTGTTTTTT. As protein: CASSLWGTGELFF.

This clonotype came up many times. The CDR3 DNA sequence: TGCGCCAGCAGCTTGGTCCCGGACTCTGGCTACAATGAGCAGTTCTTC. This codes for CASSLVPDSGYNEQFF. V gene TRBV5-1 combines with J gene TRBJ2-1, with D perhaps TRBD2 (5 bases). Germline V gives CDR1 SGHRS, CDR2 YFSETQ. This CDR3 comprises 16 residues. Trimming pared 0 bases from V and 3 bases from J, leaving 13 bases between.

This clonotype was observed a few times. The chain employs TRBV28 and TRBJ2-7, with 7 bases matching TRBD2. Losses at the gene ends were 2 bases for V and 3 bases for J; bases not matched to a gene: 1. Germline V gives CDR1 MDHEN, CDR2 SYDVKM. The CDR3 is 13 residues long. The CDR3 loop reads CASSLAGVYEQYF. CDR3 nucleotides: TGTGCCAGCAGTTTAGCGGGAGTCTACGAGCAGTACTTC.

This clonotype was recorded many times. This chain connects TRBV7-9 to TRBJ2-3; TRBD2 agrees at 11 bases. The V gene end was trimmed by 6 bases and the J gene end by 2 bases; junction bases not matched to a gene: 7. Germline CDR1 SEHNR, CDR2 FQNEAQ (reference sequence). CDR3 length equals 16 residues. The DNA for the CDR3 is TGTGCCAGCAGGGCTACTAGCGGGGGTTCCACAGATACGCAGTATTTT. Encoded protein: CASRATSGGSTDTQYF. The complete variable domain, with remaining parts taken from reference TRBV7-9 and TRBJ2-3, reads DTGVSQNPRHKITKRGQNVTFRCDPISEHNRLYWYRQTLGQGPEFLTYFQNEAQLEKSRLLSDRFSAERPKGSFSTLEIQRTEQGDSAMYLCASRATSGGSTDTQYFGPGTRLTVL.

This clonotype was observed a handful of times. V is TRBV4-1 and J is TRBJ2-7; D is possibly TRBD1 (5 bases). The CDR3 length is 15 residues. CDR1 MGHRA and CDR2 YSYEKL come from the germline V gene. The V end lost 2 bases, the J end lost 1 base, and 12 bases lay between the germline ends. In DNA form, the CDR3 reads TGCGCCAGCAGCCAACTTGATCAGGGATCCTACGAGCAGTACTTC. As protein: CASSQLDQGSYEQYF.

This clonotype was seen a few times. Written as DNA, the CDR3 is TGTGCCAGCAGCCAAGGCCAGCCGGGGTATGGCTACACCTTC. It codes for CASSQGQPGYGYTF. This chain connects TRBV3-1 to TRBJ1-2, with D unclear. V was cut by 1 base and J by 5 bases, with 11 bases left in between. The CDR3 covers 14 residues. Germline-derived CDR1 and CDR2 are LGHDT and YNNKEL (reference sequence). The full variable domain, completed using reference TRBV3-1 and TRBJ1-2, is DTAVSQTPKYLVTQMGNDKSIKCEQNLGHDTMYWYKQDSKKFLKIMFSYNNKELIINETVPNRFSPKSPDKAHLNLHINSLELGDSAVYFCASSQGQPGYGYTFGSGTRLTVV.

This clonotype was found a few times. The chain has TRBV14 and TRBJ1-1; D remains unclear. The CDR3 consists of 15 residues. The V end was cut by 5 bases, the J end by 0 bases, with 13 bases between. Looked up from germline, CDR1 is SGHDN and CDR2 is FVKESK. The CDR3 sequence: CASSWKGVMNTEAFF. The CDR3 DNA is TGTGCCAGCAGCTGGAAGGGAGTTATGAACACTGAAGCTTTCTTT.

The CDR3 nucleotides read TGTGCCAGCAGGACCGGGGGAGAGACCCAGTACTTC. This translates into CASRTGGETQYF. The chain has TRBV5-6 and TRBJ2-5, with D maybe TRBD2 (6 bases). Germline V gives CDR1 SGHDT, CDR2 YYEEEE. This CDR3 is built from 12 residues. V lost 5 bases and J lost 4, with 9 bases in between.

V and J are TRBV20-1 and TRBJ2-1; TRBD2 matches at 11 bases. Looked up from germline, CDR1 is DFQATT and CDR2 is SNEGSKA (reference sequence). With 6 bases clipped from V and 6 bases from J, the junction kept 22 bases outside the gene matches. This CDR3 spans 19 amino acids. This CDR3 is CSAYSETGTGLAGFNEQFF. The DNA of the CDR3 is TGCAGTGCCTACTCAGAGACAGGAACCGGACTAGCGGGTTTCAATGAGCAGTTCTTC.

This clonotype was seen a few times. J is TRBJ1-5 and V is TRBV12-5; D not certain. This CDR3 comprises 12 residues. The germline V gene has CDR1 LGHNT and CDR2 FRNRAP. Between the trimmed V and J ends, which lost 7 bases and 5 bases, there was a span of 9 bases. CDR3 sequence reads: CASEDGYQPQHF. DNA for the CDR3: TGTGCTAGTGAAGACGGTTATCAGCCCCAGCATTTT. The full variable domain, in which reference TRBV12-5 and TRBJ1-5 provide the parts outside the CDR3, is DARVTQTPRHKVTEMGQEVTMRCQPILGHNTVFWYRQTMMQGLELLAYFRNRAPLDDSGMPKDRFSAEMPDATLATLKIQPSEPRDSAVYFCASEDGYQPQHFGDGTRLSIL.

The sample holds many counts of this clonotype. The chain uses TRBV12-3 or TRBV12-4 and TRBJ2-1, with 7 bases identical to TRBD2. The CDR3 totals 15 residues. V lost 5 bases and J lost 4; bases outside the gene matches: 8. CDR3 sequence (DNA): TGTGCCAGCAGTCACCGCGGGGGTCCTTACAATGAGCAGTTCTTC. It yields the protein CASSHRGGPYNEQFF.